The 10 T cell receptor beta chains in this list originate from one sample, sequenced in a study of cytomegalovirus exposure and HLA in healthy donors. The study ran its PCR with 60 Vbeta and 13 Jbeta primers. Assay used: immunoSEQ multiplex PCR; TCRdb lists only in-frame clones, some missing. The sample shows about 200,000 clones, 75% to 85% of them seen only once. Sequencing was done on a sample of PBMCs. The receptors stem from a male donor in good health and CMV-seropositive.

This clone was detected once. The V and J genes are TRBV2 and TRBJ2-7; 10 bases fit TRBD2. This CDR3 is 14 amino acids long. The trim removed 2 bases at V and 6 bases at J, leaving 4 bases unmatched. Per the germline V gene, CDR1 is SNHLY and CDR2 is FYNNEI. The CDR3 DNA reads TGTGCCAGCAGTGAACTAGCGGGGGTAAGCGAGCAGTACTTC. Protein product: CASSELAGVSEQYF.

This clone was seen a handful of times. This chain uses TRBV5-1 with TRBJ2-5; possibly TRBD2 for D (5 bases). Germline lookup yields CDR1 SGHRS and CDR2 YFSETQ. The germline V and J ends were trimmed by 4 bases and 5 bases, with 18 bases remaining between them. The CDR3 loop spans 15 amino acids. CDR3 in DNA: TGCGCCAGCAGCGTGGTCAACGGGGATGGGGAGACCCAGTACTTC. Its translation is CASSVVNGDGETQYF.

The gene calls are TRBV7-6 and TRBJ1-4; D ambiguous. CDR3 length: 16 residues. Trimming cost V 2 bases and J 8 bases, with 18 bases left between them. CDR1 is SGHVS and CDR2 is FNYEAQ in the germline V gene. The CDR3 loop is CASSLMSAGVGEKLFF. As DNA, the CDR3 is TGTGCCAGCAGCTTAATGTCGGCGGGTGTAGGCGAAAAACTGTTTTTT.

V gene TRBV9 combines with J gene TRBJ1-5; D possibly corresponds to TRBD1 (6 bases). Germline CDR1 and CDR2: SGDLS and YYNGEE. V was pared by 3 bases and J by 2 bases, with 9 bases between. The CDR3 is 14 residues long. CDR3 in amino acids: CASSDAGGNQPQHF. Here the CDR3 DNA reads TGTGCCAGCAGCGACGCAGGGGGCAATCAGCCCCAGCATTTT. Full variable domain (remainder filled in from reference TRBV9 and TRBJ1-5): DSGVTQTPKHLITATGQRVTLRCSPRSGDLSVYWYQQSLDQGLQFLIQYYNGEERAKGNILERFSAQQFPDLHSELNLSSLELGDSALYFCASSDAGGNQPQHFGDGTRLSIL.

This sequence joins TRBV19 and TRBJ1-1; D might be TRBD1 (5 bases). CDR1 is LNHDA and CDR2 is SQIVND in the germline V gene (reference sequence). The CDR3 spans 15 residues. The V end was cut by 1 base, the J end by 0 bases, with 9 bases between. As DNA, the CDR3 is TGTGCCAGTAGTATAGTAGGGGCTCTGAACACTGAAGCTTTCTTT. Translation gives CASSIVGALNTEAFF.

Concerning this clone itself: Mismatch with germline at one junction end may stem from a read error. The J gene is TRBJ2-7, the V gene TRBV5-1, with TRBD1 as a possible D gene (6 bases). Germline V gene sequence: CDR1 SGHRS, CDR2 YFSETQ. The CDR3 contains 8 residues. This CDR3 reads CASYRDNF. Here the CDR3 DNA reads TGCGCCAGCTATCGGGACAATTTC.

The chain recombines TRBV13 with TRBJ1-3, with TRBD1 matching 7 bases. CDR3 length equals 17 residues. Per germline, CDR1 PRHDT and CDR2 FYEKMQ (reference sequence). After removal of 3 bases from V and 2 bases from J, the junction contained 10 bases not matched to a gene. The CDR3 here is CASSFYEGQLTGNTIYF. In DNA form, the CDR3 reads TGTGCCAGCAGCTTTTATGAGGGACAGCTAACTGGAAACACCATATATTTT.

This chain links TRBV25-1 with TRBJ2-5; D gene ambiguous. Germline CDR1 reads MGHDK; CDR2 reads SYGVNS. CDR3 length: 11 residues. Trimming cost V 7 bases and J 0 bases, with 3 bases left between them. The CDR3 sequence: CASIDQETQYF. CDR3 DNA: TGTGCCAGCATCGACCAAGAGACCCAGTACTTC.

The count of this clone is one. DNA of the CDR3: TGCGCCAGCCGGGACAGACCCACGTATACGCAGTATTTT. This gives the protein CASRDRPTYTQYF. The V call is TRBV4-1, the J call TRBJ2-3; TRBD1 agrees at 7 bases. CDR1 is MGHRA, CDR2 YSYEKL, per germline. V lost 8 bases, J lost 7 bases, and 9 bases stayed unmatched. The CDR3 has 13 residues.

This clone was seen just once. J is TRBJ2-2 and V is TRBV6-4, with 10 bases matching TRBD1. Germline V gene sequence: CDR1 MRHNA, CDR2 SNTAGT. CDR3 length: 15 amino acids. The ends lost 4 bases at V and 6 bases at J; junction bases unmatched: 5. The CDR3 DNA sequence: TGTGCCAGCAGTGGACAGGGGGCAAAAGCCGGGGAGCTGTTTTTT. Translation: CASSGQGAKAGELFF.